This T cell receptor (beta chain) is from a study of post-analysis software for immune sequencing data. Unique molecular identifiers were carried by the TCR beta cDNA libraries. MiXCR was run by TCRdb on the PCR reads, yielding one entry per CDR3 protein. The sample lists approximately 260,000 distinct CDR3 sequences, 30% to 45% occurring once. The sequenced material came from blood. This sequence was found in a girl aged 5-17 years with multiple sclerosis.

The DNA of the CDR3 is TGTGCCAGCAGTAACCTACAGGGGAGGGGCACTGAAGCTTTCTTT. Translation gives CASSNLQGRGTEAFF. The chain has TRBV6-5 and TRBJ1-1, with 7 bases identical to TRBD1. The CDR3 has 15 amino acids. The V segment lost 5 bases and the J segment 4 bases; nucleotides outside the gene matches: 10. Germline lookup yields CDR1 MNHEY and CDR2 SVGAGI.